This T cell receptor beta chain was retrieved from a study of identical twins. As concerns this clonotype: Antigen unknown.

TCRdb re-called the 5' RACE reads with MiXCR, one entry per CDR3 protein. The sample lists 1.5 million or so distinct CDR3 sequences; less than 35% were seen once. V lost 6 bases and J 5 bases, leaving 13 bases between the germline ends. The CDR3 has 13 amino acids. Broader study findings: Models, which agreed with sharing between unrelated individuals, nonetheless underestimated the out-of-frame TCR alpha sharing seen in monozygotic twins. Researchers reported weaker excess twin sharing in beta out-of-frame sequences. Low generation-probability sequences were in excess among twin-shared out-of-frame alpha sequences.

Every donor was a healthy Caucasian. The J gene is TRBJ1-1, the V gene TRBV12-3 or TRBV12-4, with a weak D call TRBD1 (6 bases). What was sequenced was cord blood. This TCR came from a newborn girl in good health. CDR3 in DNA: TGTGCCAGCAGAAGGGGGGTGAGAACTGAAGCTTTCTTT. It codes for CASRRGVRTEAFF.